What follows are 28 T cell receptor beta chains derived from one specimen sequenced in a study of shared clonotypes between healthy human individuals (dated by TCRdb to about 2020). The receptor library was made with the immunoSEQ multiplex PCR assay. Held by TCRdb, this immuneACCESS table contains in-frame sequences only and omits some clones. Under half of the omission traces to an unresolved V gene where checked; the cause of the rest is unknown. The sample table contains over a million clones; only one count was recorded for 95% to 97% of them. The top ten hold about 1.2% of the sample. The sample was naive CD4+ T cells sorted from blood. The cell subset or site label for this specimen denotes: CD45RA+ positively selected. These receptors were obtained from a man aged 30 to 39 in good health.

V usage is TRBV19 and J usage is TRBJ2-7; perhaps TRBD2 as D (5 bases). The CDR3 runs to 12 residues. CDR1 and CDR2 (germline): LNHDA, SQIVND (reference sequence). The V end lost 8 bases, the J end lost 3 bases, and 11 bases lay between the germline ends. The CDR3 coding sequence is TGTGCCAGTTCCCCAGGACTCTACGAGCAGTACTTC. It encodes CASSPGLYEQYF.

The V gene is TRBV5-1, the J gene TRBJ1-2; 7 positions match TRBD1. V was clipped by 0 bases and J by 6 bases; unmatched bases: 5. The CDR3 covers 14 residues. Germline lookup yields CDR1 SGHRS and CDR2 YFSETQ. The CDR3 bases are TGCGCCAGCAGCTTGGTTGGAGGGGGCAATGGCTACACCTTC. As protein: CASSLVGGGNGYTF.

The gene calls are TRBV6-5 and TRBJ1-4; no firm D call. The germline gives CDR1 MNHEY, CDR2 SVGAGI. The CDR3 consists of 14 residues. The V gene lost 5 bases and the J gene lost 8 bases, with 15 bases spanning the gap. The CDR3 DNA reads TGTGCCAGCAGTCGTTCGGAGTCGAGCGAAAAACTGTTTTTT. This codes for CASSRSESSEKLFF.

The chain carries TRBV10-3 and TRBJ2-1; tentatively, D is TRBD2 (6 bases). CDR1 is ENHRY, CDR2 SYGVKD, per germline. V gave up 0 bases and J gave up 15 bases, with 15 bases separating them. CDR3 length equals 13 residues. The CDR3, as DNA: TGTGCCATCAGTGAGTCTAGCGGAGACGGGGGGTTCTTC. Residues: CAISESSGDGGFF.

The chain is built from TRBV15 and TRBJ2-2; D unresolved. Germline assignment: CDR1 LNHNV and CDR2 YYDKDF (reference sequence). This CDR3 is built from 16 residues. Trimming shortened V by 1 base and J by 2 bases, and 11 bases separated the two germline ends. CDR3 bases: TGTGCCACCAGCAGAGTACACTTACCAAACACCGGGGAGCTGTTTTTT. This encodes CATSRVHLPNTGELFF.

The rearrangement joins TRBV14 to TRBJ1-4; no reliable D call. Germline CDR1 and CDR2: SGHDN and FVKESK. This CDR3 is 13 amino acids long. The V and J ends lost 1 base and 4 bases respectively, with 4 bases between them. The CDR3 nucleotides read TGTGCCAGCAGCCAAGCAGTTAATGAAAAACTGTTTTTT. This translates into CASSQAVNEKLFF.

This clone is a singleton in its sample. The J gene is TRBJ2-7, the V gene TRBV5-1; weak D call: TRBD2 (5 bases). This CDR3 has 14 residues. Trimming cost V 2 bases and J 3 bases, with 12 bases left between them. The germline V gene has CDR1 SGHRS and CDR2 YFSETQ. The CDR3 sequence is CASSFETNLYEQYF. CDR3 coding DNA: TGCGCCAGCAGCTTCGAGACTAATCTCTACGAGCAGTACTTC.

The DNA of the CDR3 is TGTGCCAGCAGCACGAGCGGCGGCACCTCTGGAAACACCATATATTTT. It codes for CASSTSGGTSGNTIYF. The J gene is TRBJ1-3, the V gene TRBV7-9; no clear D gene. Germline V gene lookup returns CDR1 SEHNR and CDR2 FQNEAQ (reference sequence). The CDR3 loop spans 16 amino acids. V dropped 5 bases and J dropped 0 bases, with 14 bases sitting between them.

The chain has TRBV5-4 and TRBJ2-1, with D unclear. Germline values: CDR1 SGHNT, CDR2 YYREEE (reference sequence). V lost 4 bases, J lost 1 base, and 18 bases lay in between. This CDR3 is 17 amino acids long. The CDR3 region has the DNA TGTGCCAGCAGCCCGGACCTAGGGCCCCGTTCCTACAATGAGCAGTTCTTC. Translating gives CASSPDLGPRSYNEQFF.

This clone is a singleton in its sample. The J gene is TRBJ2-2, the V gene TRBV7-2; D ambiguous. V lost 2 bases, J lost 2 bases, and 12 bases lay in between. The CDR3 runs to 16 residues. Germline CDR1 reads SGHTA; CDR2 reads FQGNSA. CDR3 bases: TGTGCCAGCAGCTTATCCGGAAAGGTTAACACCGGGGAGCTGTTTTTT. Translation: CASSLSGKVNTGELFF.

For this clone: Within the sample, other DNA sequences also encode this same CDR3. The genes are TRBV18 and TRBJ2-7; a weak D match, TRBD1 (5 bases). The germline V gene has CDR1 KGHSH and CDR2 LQKENI. The CDR3 spans 12 residues. V dropped 3 bases and J dropped 2 bases, with 5 bases sitting between them. CDR3 sequence reads: CASSPTAYEQYF. CDR3 nucleotide sequence: TGTGCCAGCTCACCGACAGCCTACGAGCAGTACTTC.

The chain couples TRBV2 to TRBJ1-1, with D hard to call. Trimming pared 7 bases from V and 0 bases from J, leaving 9 bases between. The CDR3 contains 13 residues. Germline CDR1 is SNHLY and CDR2 is FYNNEI. CDR3 nucleotide sequence: TGTGCCAGCACTTCAGATCTGAACACTGAAGCTTTCTTT. Translated: CASTSDLNTEAFF.

The V gene is TRBV14, the J gene TRBJ2-1, with D possibly being TRBD1 or TRBD2 (6 bases each). Deletions cut 0 bases from V and 6 bases from J, with 24 bases between. The germline V gene encodes CDR1 SGHDN and CDR2 FVKESK. CDR3 size: 19 residues. The CDR3 sequence is CASSQDPGGGTYPFNEQFF. CDR3 in DNA: TGTGCCAGCAGCCAAGATCCAGGCGGCGGGACATACCCTTTCAATGAGCAGTTCTTC.

This clone has a single count. The rearrangement uses TRBV5-1 and TRBJ2-5, with 7 bases matching TRBD2. Per germline, CDR1 SGHRS and CDR2 YFSETQ. J lost 3 bases, V lost 2 bases, and 7 bases had no gene match. This CDR3 spans 15 amino acids. For the CDR3, the DNA is TGCGCCAGCAGCTTTTCTAGCGGCCAAAAAGAGACCCAGTACTTC. Translated: CASSFSSGQKETQYF.

This chain links TRBV5-4 with TRBJ2-1; D might be TRBD1 (6 bases). Germline V CDR1 and CDR2: SGHNT, YYREEE (reference sequence). V lost 7 bases and J 2 bases, leaving 19 bases between the germline ends. CDR3 length: 16 amino acids. CDR3 region: CASPSPTGLAYNEQFF. The CDR3 DNA reads as TGTGCCAGCCCTAGTCCGACAGGTCTAGCCTACAATGAGCAGTTCTTC.

The chain couples TRBV18 to TRBJ1-1, with a tentative D call TRBD1 (5 bases). This CDR3 has 14 residues. Trimming took 3 bases from V and 7 from J, leaving 15 bases between them. Germline CDR1 is KGHSH and CDR2 is LQKENI. CDR3 region: CASSPGHQEVEAFF. The CDR3 bases are TGTGCCAGCTCACCGGGGCATCAGGAAGTTGAAGCTTTCTTT.

This chain links TRBV7-6 with TRBJ2-5; D is undetermined. Germline CDR1 and CDR2: SGHVS and FNYEAQ. Trimming removed 5 bases at V and 5 bases at J, with 12 bases between. The CDR3 extends over 13 amino acids. The CDR3 sequence: CASSVRVVETQYF. The CDR3 nucleotides read TGTGCCAGCAGCGTACGAGTTGTGGAGACCCAGTACTTC. The full variable domain, rest sourced from reference TRBV7-6 and TRBJ2-5, is GAGVSQSPRYKVTKRGQDVALRCDPISGHVSLYWYRQALGQGPEFLTYFNYEAQQDKSGLPNDRFSAERPEGSISTLTIQRTEQRDSAMYRCASSVRVVETQYFGPGTRLLVL.

V usage is TRBV5-1 and J usage is TRBJ2-1, with 10 bases fitting TRBD2. Germline values: CDR1 SGHRS, CDR2 YFSETQ. CDR3 size: 17 residues. V lost 4 bases to trimming and J lost 5 bases; unmatched junction nucleotides: 12. Here the CDR3 reads CASSRAPSGRRDNEQFF. CDR3 coding DNA: TGCGCCAGCAGCCGGGCCCCTAGCGGGAGAAGGGACAATGAGCAGTTCTTC.

The chain carries TRBV7-2 and TRBJ1-5, with 7 nucleotides matching TRBD1. This CDR3 comprises 16 residues. V lost 5 bases, J lost 2 bases, and 9 bases stayed unmatched. Germline CDR1 and CDR2: SGHTA and FQGNSA. CDR3 in amino acids: CASSLETGSGNQPQHF. For the CDR3, the DNA is TGTGCCAGCAGCCTTGAGACAGGGAGTGGCAATCAGCCCCAGCATTTT.

This clone was seen once. This chain joins TRBV5-4 and TRBJ2-5; no reliable D call. The germline V gene encodes CDR1 SGHNT and CDR2 YYREEE (reference sequence). Between the trimmed V and J ends, which lost 1 base and 0 bases, there was a span of 10 bases. The CDR3 sequence is 15 residues long. The CDR3 reads CASSLRSWYQETQYF. The CDR3 DNA reads as TGTGCCAGCAGCTTGCGGTCGTGGTACCAAGAGACCCAGTACTTC.

V is TRBV7-2 and J is TRBJ1-5; 7 bases are shared with TRBD1. V lost 5 bases, J lost 5 bases, and 9 bases stayed unmatched. CDR3 length: 15 amino acids. Germline CDR1 reads SGHTA; CDR2 reads FQGNSA. The CDR3 DNA reads TGTGCCAGCAGCCCACAGGGGACGACTCATCAGCCCCAGCATTTT. Its translation is CASSPQGTTHQPQHF.

This chain links TRBV25-1 with TRBJ2-4; 9 bases fit TRBD1. Germline values: CDR1 MGHDK, CDR2 SYGVNS. V lost 4 bases to trimming and J lost 8 bases; unmatched junction nucleotides: 6. This CDR3 contains 14 residues. CDR3 residues: CASSGGQGMHIQYF. The CDR3, as DNA: TGTGCCAGCAGTGGCGGACAGGGGATGCACATTCAGTACTTC.

The chain couples TRBV29-1 to TRBJ1-2, with 10 bases that match TRBD1. The ends lost 6 bases at V and 7 bases at J; junction bases unmatched: 14. CDR3 size: 15 residues. Germline V gene data show CDR1 as SQVTM and CDR2 as ANQGSEA. The CDR3 nucleotides read TGCAGCGTGGAAACCCCCGGGACAGGGGTGGGTGGCTACACCTTC. Encoded protein: CSVETPGTGVGGYTF.

CDR3: CASSPGPRSDEQYF. For the CDR3, the DNA is TGTGCCAGCAGCCCCGGGCCCCGTTCGGACGAGCAGTACTTC. V gene TRBV6-5 combines with J gene TRBJ2-7; no reliable D call. The CDR3 loop spans 14 amino acids. Germline V gene lookup returns CDR1 MNHEY and CDR2 SVGAGI. V lost 6 bases and J 5 bases, leaving 17 bases between the germline ends.

V gene TRBV11-2 combines with J gene TRBJ2-7; D perhaps matches TRBD1 (6 bases). The CDR3 contains 15 residues. V dropped 7 bases and J dropped 4 bases, with 20 bases sitting between them. Per the germline V gene, CDR1 is SGHAT and CDR2 is FQNNGV. CDR3: CASTRVRGRRYEQYF. In DNA, the CDR3 is TGTGCCAGCACGCGGGTCAGGGGCCGAAGGTACGAGCAGTACTTC.

About this clone: Other nucleotide sequences from this sample produce the same CDR3. The V gene is TRBV7-9, the J gene TRBJ1-1; D not resolved. The CDR3 loop spans 12 amino acids. The germline V gene has CDR1 SEHNR and CDR2 FQNEAQ (reference sequence). Trimming removed 0 bases at V and 4 bases at J, with 3 bases between. DNA of the CDR3: TGTGCCAGCAGCTTAGCGTTCACTGAAGCTTTCTTT. This gives the protein CASSLAFTEAFF.

The chain has TRBV5-4 and TRBJ2-1; 10 positions match TRBD2. The CDR3 spans 16 residues. Per the germline V gene, CDR1 is SGHNT and CDR2 is YYREEE (reference sequence). Trimming cost V 3 bases and J 4 bases; bases outside gene matches: 7. The CDR3 loop reads CASSSHQREGYNEQFF. The DNA of the CDR3 is TGTGCCAGCAGCTCGCACCAGCGGGAGGGGTACAATGAGCAGTTCTTC.

In this sample, this clone turned up a few times. The rearrangement uses TRBV15 and TRBJ1-1, with D tentatively TRBD1 (5 bases). The V gene's germline CDR1 is LNHNV and CDR2 YYDKDF (reference sequence). Trimming pared 1 base from V and 6 bases from J, leaving 9 bases between. The CDR3 is 13 amino acids. Here the CDR3 reads CATSRVARAEAFF. For the CDR3, the DNA is TGTGCCACCAGCAGAGTTGCCAGGGCTGAAGCTTTCTTT.